This T cell receptor (beta chain) originates from a study of blood T cell repertoires in COVID-19. The overall study: Sources were T cells, B-cell-depleted T cells, or PBMCs; the material itself was cDNA or gDNA.

A Seattle source enrolled patients during active infection and followed them longitudinally. As processed by the authors: Estimated nucleated cell counts came from reference gene primer amplification. Profiling relied on immunoSEQ multiplex PCR, and the TCRdb table lists in-frame clones only, not all of them. That table is the source of V, J and clone size, and D and trimming were worked out from the DNA. The sample lists around 270,000 clones; about 91% were seen once. J gave up 5 bases and V 7 bases, and 9 bases lay outside the gene matches. The CDR3 is 14 residues long. Germline values: CDR1 LNHDA, CDR2 SQIVND (reference sequence).

The sequencing sample was made of peripheral blood. This TCR was sampled from a person under 35 with COVID-19, enrolled during active disease. The rearrangement links TRBV19 to TRBJ2-5; 8 nucleotides align to TRBD2. DNA of the CDR3: TGTGCCAGTAATCGTGGGGCGGGGGGCGAGACCCAGTACTTC. Encoded protein: CASNRGAGGETQYF. The complete variable domain, with remaining parts taken from reference TRBV19 and TRBJ2-5, reads DGGITQSPKYLFRKEGQNVTLSCEQNLNHDAMYWYRQDPGQGLRLIYYSQIVNDFQKGDIAEGYSVSREKKESFPLTVTSAQKNPTAFYLCASNRGAGGETQYFGPGTRLLVL.